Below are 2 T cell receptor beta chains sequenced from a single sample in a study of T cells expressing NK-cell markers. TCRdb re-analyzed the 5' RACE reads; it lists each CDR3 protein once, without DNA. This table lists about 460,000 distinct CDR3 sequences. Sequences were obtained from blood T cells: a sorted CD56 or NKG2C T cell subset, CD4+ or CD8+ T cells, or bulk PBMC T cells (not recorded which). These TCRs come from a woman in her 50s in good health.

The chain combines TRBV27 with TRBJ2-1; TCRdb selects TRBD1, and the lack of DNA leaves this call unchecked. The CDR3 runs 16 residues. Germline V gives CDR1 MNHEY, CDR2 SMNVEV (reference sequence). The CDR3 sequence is CASSLSGQGARNEQFF.

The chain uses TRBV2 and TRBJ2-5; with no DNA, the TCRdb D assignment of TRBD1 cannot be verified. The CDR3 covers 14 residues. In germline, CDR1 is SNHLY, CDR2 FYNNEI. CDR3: CASSERRGPETQYF.